This record concerns one T cell receptor beta chain sequence. CDR1 MDHEN and CDR2 SYDVKM come from the germline V gene. The length of the CDR3 is 18 residues. V shed 5 bases and J 0 bases; nucleotides not matched to a gene: 11. CD8 cells classed as naive were CD45RO-negative and positively selected for CCR7, excluding terminally differentiated effector memory CD45RA+ cells. Running of the assay took place at deep level. Clones were read by immunoSEQ multiplex PCR, and TCRdb kept only the in-frame ones, dropping some. The data show roughly 570,000 clones, about 98% seen once. This sample is drawn from a study of shared clonotypes between healthy human individuals.

This sequence originates from a man in his thirties or forties in good health. Specimen: naive CD8+ T cells sorted from blood. The gene calls are TRBV28 and TRBJ2-2, with TRBD1 identical over 8 bases. The CDR3 DNA follows: TGTGCCAGCAGTCGAGACAGGGGCCTCCTCACGAACACCGGGGAGCTGTTTTTT. It translates to CASSRDRGLLTNTGELFF.